Shown below are 13 T cell receptor beta chains from a single sample sequenced in a study of T cell responses to AZD1222 COVID-19 vaccine listed by TCRdb under 2021. The sample's time point label is to be understood as: baseline before first vaccination. Libraries were prepared through the immunoSEQ multiplex PCR assay. TCRdb took over this immuneACCESS table, retaining in-frame rearrangements with V and J assigned. Such tables are incomplete; in checked studies, under half of the missing clones stem from an unresolved V gene, and the remainder is unexplained. This sample gives 150,000 to 200,000 clones in total; approximately 95% of them show up just once. About 4% of the sample goes to the ten largest clones. The starting material was peripheral blood, obtained on day 0 of AZD1222 vaccination. Receptor source: an adult in good health.

This chain links TRBV19 with TRBJ1-1; 7 nucleotides line up with TRBD1. The CDR3 spans 14 residues. V lost 4 bases and J lost 1; bases outside the gene matches: 3. Germline lookup yields CDR1 LNHDA and CDR2 SQIVND (reference sequence). The CDR3 nucleotides are TGTGCCAGTAGTAACAGGGGCGCGAACACTGAAGCTTTCTTT. Translation: CASSNRGANTEAFF.

V is TRBV19 and J is TRBJ1-5; D unclear. V lost 3 bases, J lost 1 base, and 10 bases lay in between. Germline CDR1 LNHDA, CDR2 SQIVND (reference sequence). The CDR3 is 15 amino acids. The CDR3 reads CASSIRWASNQPQHF. The CDR3 DNA reads TGTGCCAGTAGTATCCGTTGGGCCAGCAATCAGCCCCAGCATTTT.

The V gene is TRBV7-9, the J gene TRBJ1-5; D perhaps matches TRBD1 (6 bases). Trimming left V 5 bases short and J 0 bases short, with 17 bases between. Germline V lookup: CDR1 SEHNR, CDR2 FQNEAQ (reference sequence). This CDR3 contains 17 residues. CDR3 sequence (DNA): TGTGCCAGCAGCGCCGCAACGGGACAACTTAGCAATCAGCCCCAGCATTTT. This sequence encodes CASSAATGQLSNQPQHF. The full variable domain, with the rest looked up from reference TRBV7-9 and TRBJ1-5, is DTGVSQNPRHKITKRGQNVTFRCDPISEHNRLYWYRQTLGQGPEFLTYFQNEAQLEKSRLLSDRFSAERPKGSFSTLEIQRTEQGDSAMYLCASSAATGQLSNQPQHFGDGTRLSIL.

This chain connects TRBV27 to TRBJ1-2; 8 bases are a match to TRBD1. CDR3 length: 13 amino acids. The germline V gene has CDR1 MNHEY and CDR2 SMNVEV (reference sequence). The V segment lost 3 bases and the J segment 3 bases; nucleotides outside the gene matches: 0. The CDR3 nucleotides read TGTGCCAGCAGTTTGACAGGGGACTATGGCTACACCTTC. This sequence encodes CASSLTGDYGYTF.

This clone was seen a handful of times. The chain links TRBV30 to TRBJ1-6; D gene unclear. V was shortened by 0 bases and J by 8 bases, with 11 bases between the two germline ends. Germline CDR1 GTSNPN, CDR2 SVGIG (reference sequence). The CDR3 contains 14 residues. CDR3 sequence: CAWSVQTVHSPLHF. The DNA of the CDR3 is TGTGCCTGGAGTGTACAAACGGTTCATTCACCCCTCCACTTT.

The chain is built from TRBV10-3 and TRBJ1-5, with D possibly being TRBD1 (6 bases). CDR1 and CDR2 (germline): ENHRY, SYGVKD. The V and J ends lost 4 bases and 6 bases respectively, with 16 bases between them. The CDR3 is 15 residues long. DNA of the CDR3: TGTGCCATCAGTGGGCAGGGGAAGGAGCTTCAGCCCCAGCATTTT. Translating it yields CAISGQGKELQPQHF.

The rearrangement links TRBV19 to TRBJ1-2; D remains unclear. The CDR3 extends over 15 amino acids. Germline V CDR1 and CDR2: LNHDA, SQIVND (reference sequence). The V end lost 3 bases, the J end lost 2 bases, and 13 bases lay between the germline ends. CDR3 coding DNA: TGTGCCAGTAGTATCGGGCAGCGAATCAACTATGGCTACACCTTC. Protein sequence: CASSIGQRINYGYTF.

The rearrangement joins TRBV14 to TRBJ1-1; D might be TRBD1 (5 bases). V gave up 1 base and J gave up 4 bases, with 10 bases separating them. Germline loops: CDR1 SGHDN, CDR2 FVKESK. The CDR3 covers 14 residues. The CDR3 bases are TGTGCCAGCAGCCAAGTAAAGGGGTTCACTGAAGCTTTCTTT. This sequence encodes CASSQVKGFTEAFF.

This chain joins TRBV11-2 and TRBJ1-2; D is undetermined. V lost 7 bases and J 5 bases, leaving 14 bases between the germline ends. Germline loops: CDR1 SGHAT, CDR2 FQNNGV. The CDR3 contains 13 residues. The CDR3 spells CASTNTGGYGYTF. The DNA of the CDR3 is TGTGCCAGCACCAACACGGGAGGGTATGGCTACACCTTC.

The chain has TRBV27 and TRBJ2-2, with TRBD2 as a possible D gene (6 bases). The CDR3 extends over 18 amino acids. The germline V gene encodes CDR1 MNHEY and CDR2 SMNVEV (reference sequence). Trimming stripped 4 bases from V and 0 bases from J, with 18 bases between. CDR3 DNA: TGTGCCAGCAGTTCCCCCGATTGGGGGGACGCGAACACCGGGGAGCTGTTTTTT. It specifies CASSSPDWGDANTGELFF.

The sample holds a few counts of this clone. The rearrangement uses TRBV7-2 and TRBJ1-3; D not certain. This CDR3 contains 13 residues. Trimming pared 1 base from V and 7 bases from J, leaving 8 bases between. Germline V gene data show CDR1 as SGHTA and CDR2 as FQGNSA. CDR3 nucleotides: TGTGCCAGCAGCTTAGGAAGGGTGAACACCATATATTTT. This codes for CASSLGRVNTIYF.

The chain is built from TRBV19 and TRBJ2-1; D gene ambiguous. Germline CDR1 reads LNHDA; CDR2 reads SQIVND (reference sequence). V shed 3 bases and J shed 10 bases, with 10 bases lying between them. The CDR3 spans 12 residues. The CDR3 sequence is CASSILRREQFF. CDR3 sequence (DNA): TGTGCCAGTAGTATCCTCAGGCGGGAGCAGTTCTTC. Supplemented by reference TRBV19 and TRBJ2-1, the full variable domain reads DGGITQSPKYLFRKEGQNVTLSCEQNLNHDAMYWYRQDPGQGLRLIYYSQIVNDFQKGDIAEGYSVSREKKESFPLTVTSAQKNPTAFYLCASSILRREQFFGPGTRLTVL.

The CDR3 sequence is CASSAFGTASSYNSPLHF. In nucleotides, the CDR3 is TGTGCCAGCAGCGCGTTTGGGACAGCCAGCTCCTATAATTCACCCCTCCACTTT. The rearrangement links TRBV9 to TRBJ1-6; TRBD1 aligns across 7 bases. The trim removed 3 bases at V and 0 bases at J, leaving 9 bases unmatched. Germline values: CDR1 SGDLS, CDR2 YYNGEE. The CDR3 is 18 residues long.